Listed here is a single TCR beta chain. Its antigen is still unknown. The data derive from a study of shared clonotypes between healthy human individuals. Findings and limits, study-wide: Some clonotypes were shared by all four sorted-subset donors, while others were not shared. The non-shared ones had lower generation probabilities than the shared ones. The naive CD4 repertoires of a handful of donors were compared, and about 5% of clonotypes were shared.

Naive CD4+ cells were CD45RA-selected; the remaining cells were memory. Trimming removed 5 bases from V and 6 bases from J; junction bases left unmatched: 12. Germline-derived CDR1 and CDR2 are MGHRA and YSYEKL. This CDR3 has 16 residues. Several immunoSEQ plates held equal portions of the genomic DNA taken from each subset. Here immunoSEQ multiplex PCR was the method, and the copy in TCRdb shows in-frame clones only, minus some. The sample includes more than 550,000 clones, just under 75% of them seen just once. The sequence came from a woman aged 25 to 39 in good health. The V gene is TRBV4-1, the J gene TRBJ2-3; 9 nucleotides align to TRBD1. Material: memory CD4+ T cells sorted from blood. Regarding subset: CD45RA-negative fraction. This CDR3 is CASSIGQGRFMDTQYF. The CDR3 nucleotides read TGCGCCAGCAGCATAGGACAGGGGAGGTTTATGGATACGCAGTATTTT.